This T cell receptor (beta chain) came from a study of CD8 T cells in ankylosing spondylitis. Overall study results and limits: There was reportedly significant enrichment of clones that were disease-linked in matched ankylosing spondylitis synovial fluid. A motif of under ten highly homologous TCR beta variants was seen as apparently characteristic of ankylosing spondylitis blood.

This CDR3 comprises 15 residues. J gave up 6 bases and V 4 bases, and 5 bases lay outside the gene matches. Germline lookup yields CDR1 SGHRS and CDR2 YFSETQ. This clonotype was seen repeatedly, ten times or more. The antigen is not known. Researchers built TCR beta libraries using quantitative 5'-RACE with molecular barcodes. TCRdb re-called the 5' RACE reads through MiXCR, storing one row per CDR3 protein. The sample carries 250,000 or so distinct CDR3 sequences, around a tenth recorded once. The sample taken for sequencing was blood, either unsorted or a sorted T cell fraction (not recorded which). V gene TRBV5-1 combines with J gene TRBJ1-5; TRBD1 agrees at 12 bases. The sequence was collected from a male donor with ankylosing spondylitis or in good health (not recorded which). DNA for the CDR3: TGCGCCAGCAGCGATGGGACAGGGGGCGGTCAGCCCCAGCATTTT. Protein sequence: CASSDGTGGGQPQHF.